This passage covers 3 T cell receptor beta chains from one sample sequenced in a study of long-term antiretroviral therapy in people with HIV. Version v3.0 of the immunoSEQ assay ran at survey level. The data were produced by immunoSEQ multiplex PCR, yet TCRdb's version contains in-frame clones alone and is incomplete. The table lists roughly 28,000 clones, roughly 93% of them singletons. The source was unsorted PBMCs, collected 6.2 years after starting antiretroviral therapy. These receptors all stem from a man in his forties with HIV.

The rearrangement uses TRBV4-2 and TRBJ1-1, with TRBD1 matching 9 bases. This CDR3 contains 14 residues. The V gene end was trimmed by 6 bases and the J gene end by 3 bases; junction bases not matched to a gene: 5. CDR1 is LGHNA, CDR2 YNFKEQ, per germline. The CDR3 protein is CASSLTGGDTEAFF. CDR3 in DNA: TGTGCCAGCAGTTTGACAGGGGGTGACACTGAAGCTTTCTTT.

The chain carries TRBV27 and TRBJ1-6, with D unresolved. CDR3 length equals 13 residues. V lost 2 bases and J 13 bases, leaving 12 bases between the germline ends. The germline CDR1 and CDR2 sequences are MNHEY and SMNVEV (reference sequence). For the CDR3, the DNA is TGTGCCAGCAGTTTAGGCCCCCGGGAGCCCCTCCACTTT. Protein: CASSLGPREPLHF.

The chain is built from TRBV11-3 and TRBJ2-5; no definite D call. V was shortened by 1 base and J by 4 bases, with 10 bases between the two germline ends. Looked up from germline, CDR1 is SGHNT and CDR2 is YENEEA. CDR3 length equals 14 residues. The CDR3 sequence: CASSLGLSGETQYF. In DNA, the CDR3 is TGTGCCAGCAGCTTAGGGTTGTCTGGAGAGACCCAGTACTTC.